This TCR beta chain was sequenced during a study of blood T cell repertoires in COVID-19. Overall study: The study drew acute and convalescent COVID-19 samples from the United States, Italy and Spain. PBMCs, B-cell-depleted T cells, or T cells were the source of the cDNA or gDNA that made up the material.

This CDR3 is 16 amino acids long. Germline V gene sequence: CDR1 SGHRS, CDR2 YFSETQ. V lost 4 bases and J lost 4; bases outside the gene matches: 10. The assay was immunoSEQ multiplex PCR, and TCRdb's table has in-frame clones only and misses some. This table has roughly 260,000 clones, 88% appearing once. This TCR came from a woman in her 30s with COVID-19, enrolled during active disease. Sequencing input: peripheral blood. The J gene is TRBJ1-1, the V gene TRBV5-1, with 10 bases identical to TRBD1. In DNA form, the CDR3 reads TGCGCCAGCAGCCCCGGGGGGACAGGGGTATTCACTGAAGCTTTCTTT. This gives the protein CASSPGGTGVFTEAFF.